This is a list of T cell receptor beta chains from one sample in a study of blood T cells in healthy people across ages. Each CDR3 protein is one row after TCRdb ran MiXCR on the 5' RACE reads. Among about 780,000 distinct CDR3 sequences listed, about 59% were seen once. What was sequenced was blood. All receptors derive from a man aged 25 to 40 in good health. Both conserved end residues are part of each CDR3. The D gene is left open where the match is weak. Rows may omit the clone size; those that give it use once, few, many or a size class.

clone size	V gene	J gene	D gene	CDR3 length	CDR3 DNA	CDR3 protein
.	TRBV2	TRBJ1-4	.	10	TGTGCCAGCAGTGTGGGAAAACTGTTTTTT	CASSVGKLFF
once	TRBV25-1	TRBJ2-1	TRBD2	11	TGTGCCAGCGTGCGCGGGGGTGAGCAGTTCTTC	CASVRGGEQFF
.	TRBV11-2	TRBJ1-4	.	12	TGTGCCAGCAGTGGTATGGTGGAAAAACTGTTTTTT	CASSGMVEKLFF
.	TRBV4-3	TRBJ2-1	TRBD2	16	TGCGCCAGCAGCCAGATGGGACTAGTCTCGGTCGATGAGCAGTTCTTC	CASSQMGLVSVDEQFF
.	TRBV3-1	TRBJ1-5	.	15	TGTGCCAGCAGCCAAGATAGAGGCAGGGGCCTGCCCCAGCATTTT	CASSQDRGRGLPQHF
many	TRBV9	TRBJ2-1	TRBD2	15	TGTGCCAGCAGCGTCGGCGGGGGGGCCTACAATGAGCAGTTCTTC	CASSVGGGAYNEQFF
.	TRBV2	TRBJ1-2	TRBD1	13	TGTGCCAGCGGAGAACAGGGGGCGACTGGCTACACCTTC	CASGEQGATGYTF
few	TRBV7-2	TRBJ2-7	TRBD1	15	TGTGCCAGCAGCTTATGGGGACAGGGCACCTACGAGCAGTACTTC	CASSLWGQGTYEQYF
.	TRBV2	TRBJ1-2	.	13	TGTGCCAGCGTCGGCAGTTTAGTCTATGGCTACACCTTC	CASVGSLVYGYTF
.	TRBV5-1	TRBJ2-2	.	16	TGCGCCAGCAGCAGACAGGTTATCGCGAACACCGGGGAGCTGTTTTTT	CASSRQVIANTGELFF
.	TRBV4-3	TRBJ2-3	.	13	TGCGCCAGCAGCCAAGAGCTGGAAGATACGCAGTATTTT	CASSQELEDTQYF
few	TRBV5-1	TRBJ2-5	TRBD1	15	TGCGCCAGCAGCACGACCCCCCGACAGGGAGAGACCCAGTACTTC	CASSTTPRQGETQYF
.	TRBV28	TRBJ2-1	.	17	TGTGCCAGCAGACTCGGGACGGGGCATCGCTCCTACAATGAGCAGTTCTTC	CASRLGTGHRSYNEQFF
.	TRBV2	TRBJ1-1	TRBD1	16	TGTGCCAGCAGTCCACCGGGACAGGGGGCTAACACTGAAGCTTTCTTT	CASSPPGQGANTEAFF
.	TRBV6-6	TRBJ1-6	TRBD1	14	TGTGCCAGCAGCTACCGGGACAGGGACTCACCCCTCCACTTT	CASSYRDRDSPLHF
.	TRBV29-1	TRBJ2-1	TRBD2	16	TGCAGCGTTGTAGGACTAGCGGGGGTCTCCTACAATGAGCAGTTCTTC	CSVVGLAGVSYNEQFF
.	TRBV12-3/TRBV12-4	TRBJ1-2	.	13	TGTGCCAGCAGTTTAGCGGGGGAAAGTGGCTACACCTTC	CASSLAGESGYTF
.	TRBV20-1	TRBJ2-1	.	16	TGCAGTGCTAGAGACCCGGGAGTCCACTCCTACAATGAGCAGTTCTTC	CSARDPGVHSYNEQFF
.	TRBV7-2	TRBJ2-7	TRBD1	15	TGTGCCAGCAGCGCTAGACAGGGGGCGTTTTACGAGCAGTACTTC	CASSARQGAFYEQYF
.	TRBV20-1	TRBJ2-1	TRBD2	18	TGCAGTGCCCCTGCCCCGGGACTACTAATACGCTCCTACAATGAGCAGTTCTTC	CSAPAPGLLIRSYNEQFF
few	TRBV6-1	TRBJ2-7	.	14	TGTGCCAGCAGTGAAGCAGGGAAGAGCTACGAGCAGTACTTC	CASSEAGKSYEQYF
.	TRBV12-5	TRBJ2-7	.	16	TGTGCTAGTGGTTTGGTACATATCGACAAGGAGGGCGAGCAGTACTTC	CASGLVHIDKEGEQYF
few	TRBV20-1	TRBJ2-3	TRBD2	15	TGCAGTGCCGGTGATGGGACTAGGAGCACAGATACGCAGTATTTT	CSAGDGTRSTDTQYF
.	TRBV4-3	TRBJ2-7	.	15	TGCGCCAGCAGCCAAGATCTAGGGCAGCCCCACGAGCAGTACTTC	CASSQDLGQPHEQYF
.	TRBV4-2	TRBJ1-2	TRBD1	14	TGTGCCAGCAGCCTCCGGGACAGGAACTATGGCTACACCTTC	CASSLRDRNYGYTF
few	TRBV14	TRBJ2-4	.	14	TGTGCCAGCAGCCCCTCGGGTCAGATAAACATTCAGTACTTC	CASSPSGQINIQYF
.	TRBV2	TRBJ2-2	.	12	TGTGCCAGCATGGGGGGGCCCGGGGAGCTGTTTTTT	CASMGGPGELFF
.	TRBV27	TRBJ2-1	TRBD1	16	TGTGCCAGCAGTGCAAGACAGGGCCGCTCCTACAATGAGCAGTTCTTC	CASSARQGRSYNEQFF
.	TRBV9	TRBJ2-7	.	17	TGTGCCAGCAGCGTAGGCGGCCGACAAAGCTCCTACAATGAGCAGTACTTC	CASSVGGRQSSYNEQYF
.	TRBV7-6	TRBJ2-4	TRBD1	16	TGTGCCAGCAGCTCCCGGACAGGGTTGTCCAAAAACATTCAGTACTTC	CASSSRTGLSKNIQYF
.	TRBV10-3	TRBJ2-7	.	14	TGTGCCATCAGTGAGAAGGCACAATCCTACGAGCAGTACTTC	CAISEKAQSYEQYF
.	TRBV7-3	TRBJ1-1	.	15	TGTGCCAGCAGCTTAACAGGCGAATTGAACACTGAAGCTTTCTTT	CASSLTGELNTEAFF
.	TRBV20-1	TRBJ2-7	.	15	TGCAGTGCTCTACGAGGGGGAAGACGAGCGAACGAGCAGTACTTC	CSALRGGRRANEQYF
.	TRBV29-1	TRBJ2-1	TRBD1	13	TGCAGACACGGGACAGGGTTCTACAATGAGCAGTTCTTC	CRHGTGFYNEQFF
.	TRBV7-9	TRBJ2-5	.	14	TGTGCCAGCAGCTTAGAAGTCACGGCGGAGACCCAGTACTTC	CASSLEVTAETQYF
.	TRBV7-2	TRBJ2-1	TRBD2	15	TGTGCCAGCAGCTCCGGGACTAGGAGTTCCAATGAGCAGTTCTTC	CASSSGTRSSNEQFF
.	TRBV4-3	TRBJ2-7	.	15	TGCGCCAACAGCCAAGATCTTAGGCTAGTCCACGAGCAGTACTTC	CANSQDLRLVHEQYF
.	TRBV5-1	TRBJ2-5	TRBD2	17	TGCGCCAGCAGCGGTGGACTAGCGGGGGCCCTCCAAGAGACCCAGTACTTC	CASSGGLAGALQETQYF